The 21 T cell receptor beta chains presented below share a single source sample, sequenced in a study of cytomegalovirus exposure and HLA in healthy donors. PCR primers comprised 60 Vbeta and 13 Jbeta primers. Sequencing used immunoSEQ multiplex PCR; TCRdb keeps in-frame clones, though not all of them. The profile shows about 150,000 clones, around 79% of them singletons. Material: PBMCs. All receptors derive from a man aged 25 to 40 in good health and CMV-seropositive.

This CDR3 is CASSQGLAGQPQHF. The DNA for the CDR3 is TGCGCCAGCAGCCAAGGGCTAGCGGGACAGCCCCAGCATTTT. The chain links TRBV4-1 to TRBJ1-5; no clear D gene. Germline CDR1 is MGHRA and CDR2 is YSYEKL. V lost 1 base to trimming and J lost 7 bases, with 11 bases between them. The CDR3 is made up of 14 amino acids.

The chain links TRBV11-3 to TRBJ2-1, with TRBD2 matching 11 bases. Germline CDR1 reads SGHNT; CDR2 reads YENEEA. V was clipped by 5 bases and J by 7 bases; unmatched bases: 4. This CDR3 comprises 14 residues. As DNA, the CDR3 is TGTGCCAGCAGCCGGGGACTAGCGGCTAATGAGCAGTTCTTC. It translates to CASSRGLAANEQFF.

This chain uses TRBV15 with TRBJ1-2, with a possible D match to TRBD1 (5 bases). The CDR3 loop spans 16 amino acids. Germline V gene sequence: CDR1 LNHNV, CDR2 YYDKDF (reference sequence). V was cut by 1 base and J by 1 base, with 13 bases left in between. The CDR3 loop reads CATSRGGAGNNYGYTF. As DNA, the CDR3 is TGTGCCACCAGCAGAGGCGGGGCAGGCAATAACTATGGCTACACCTTC.

The J gene is TRBJ2-5, the V gene TRBV7-2; TRBD2 aligns across 11 bases. The CDR3 totals 18 residues. V trimming: 4 bases; J trimming: 7 bases; junction bases outside the gene matches: 17. In germline, CDR1 is SGHTA, CDR2 FQGNSA. The CDR3 here is CASSSPRGSGGDLGTQYF. The CDR3 bases are TGTGCCAGCAGCTCCCCTCGCGGTAGCGGGGGGGACCTGGGGACCCAGTACTTC. Full variable domain (outside the CDR3, taken from reference TRBV7-2 and TRBJ2-5): GAGVSQSPSNKVTEKGKDVELRCDPISGHTALYWYRQSLGQGLEFLIYFQGNSAPDKSGLPSDRFSAERTGGSVSTLTIQRTQQEDSAVYLCASSSPRGSGGDLGTQYFGPGTRLLVL.

The chain combines TRBV12-5 with TRBJ1-1, with D maybe TRBD1 (5 bases). The CDR3 is 14 amino acids. The V end lost 1 base, the J end lost 5 bases, and 11 bases lay between the germline ends. Looked up from germline, CDR1 is LGHNT and CDR2 is FRNRAP. This CDR3 is CASGLGTLGTEAFF. Here the CDR3 DNA reads TGTGCTAGTGGTTTGGGGACACTTGGGACTGAAGCTTTCTTT.

The chain recombines TRBV19 with TRBJ2-1; 8 nucleotides agree with TRBD2. This CDR3 spans 15 amino acids. J lost 3 bases, V lost 7 bases, and 8 bases had no gene match. Germline-derived CDR1 and CDR2 are LNHDA and SQIVND (reference sequence). DNA for the CDR3: TGTGCCAGTACCGAAGAGCGGGGGTACTACAATGAGCAGTTCTTC. Its protein product is CASTEERGYYNEQFF.

This clone was picked up many times. This sequence joins TRBV6-5 and TRBJ1-1, with D unclear. The length of the CDR3 is 13 residues. The germline V and J ends were trimmed by 2 bases and 1 base, with 5 bases remaining between them. CDR1 and CDR2 from the germline V gene are MNHEY and SVGAGI. Written as DNA, the CDR3 is TGTGCCAGCAGTTACACGGGGAACACTGAAGCTTTCTTT. Translating gives CASSYTGNTEAFF.

V and J are TRBV9 and TRBJ2-1, with D perhaps TRBD2 (6 bases). The CDR3 has 13 amino acids. Germline assignment: CDR1 SGDLS and CDR2 YYNGEE. Trimming stripped 2 bases from V and 9 bases from J, with 12 bases between. DNA for the CDR3: TGTGCCAGCAGCGTGGGAGGCGCCTCTGAGCAGTTCTTC. Its translation is CASSVGGASEQFF.

The chain links TRBV9 to TRBJ2-1; 8 bases fit TRBD2. CDR1 is SGDLS and CDR2 is YYNGEE in the germline V gene. V was pared by 0 bases and J by 9 bases, with 11 bases of the junction left unmatched. The CDR3 sequence is 16 residues long. The CDR3 protein is CASSVGASGPHSEQFF. The CDR3 DNA reads as TGTGCCAGCAGCGTAGGGGCTAGCGGGCCACATAGTGAGCAGTTCTTC.

The gene calls are TRBV7-9 and TRBJ2-7, with TRBD1 matching 7 bases. The CDR3 is 14 residues long. CDR1 SEHNR and CDR2 FQNEAQ come from the germline V gene (reference sequence). The junction had 5 bases not matched to a gene; V was cut back by 5 bases and J by 1 base. The CDR3 region has the DNA TGTGCCAGCAGCAAACAGGGGACATCCTACGAGCAGTACTTC. It is translated as CASSKQGTSYEQYF.

The chain couples TRBV5-1 to TRBJ1-3, with 9 bases that match TRBD1. Trimming cost V 5 bases and J 5 bases; bases outside gene matches: 11. Per germline, CDR1 SGHRS and CDR2 YFSETQ. CDR3 length equals 16 residues. This CDR3 is CASRITGTGNRNTIYF. As DNA, the CDR3 is TGCGCCAGCAGAATCACCGGGACAGGGAATAGAAACACCATATATTTT.

The chain is built from TRBV5-5 and TRBJ1-4; the D gene is possibly TRBD1 (6 bases). Trimming cost V 3 bases and J 7 bases, with 16 bases left between them. From germline, CDR1 is SGHKS and CDR2 YYEKEE (reference sequence). This CDR3 contains 15 residues. In DNA, the CDR3 is TGTGCCAGCAGCTCCGGGGGGGGGCTGGGTGAAAAACTGTTTTTT. Translated: CASSSGGGLGEKLFF. The full variable domain, with the rest looked up from reference TRBV5-5 and TRBJ1-4, is DAGVTQSPTHLIKTRGQQVTLRCSPISGHKSVSWYQQVLGQGPQFIFQYYEKEERGRGNFPDRFSARQFPNYSSELNVNALLLGDSALYLCASSSGGGLGEKLFFGSGTQLSVL.

This rearrangement joins TRBV28 to TRBJ1-4, with 9 bases aligning to TRBD1. With V trimmed by 3 bases and J by 4 bases, 3 bases remained unmatched. Germline CDR1 MDHEN, CDR2 SYDVKM. The CDR3 extends over 15 amino acids. The CDR3 nucleotides are TGTGCCAGCAGTTTTTGGGACAGGGTTAATGAAAAACTGTTTTTT. Its protein is CASSFWDRVNEKLFF.

This rearrangement joins TRBV5-1 to TRBJ2-7, with TRBD2 matching 9 bases. The CDR3 extends over 17 amino acids. The germline V gene encodes CDR1 SGHRS and CDR2 YFSETQ. Trimming removed 0 bases from V and 3 bases from J; junction bases left unmatched: 10. Here the CDR3 DNA reads TGCGCCAGCAGCTTGGCTAGCGGGAATTTTCAGGGCTACGAGCAGTACTTC. Protein product: CASSLASGNFQGYEQYF.

The chain combines TRBV19 with TRBJ1-5, with 7 bases fitting TRBD1. J gave up 2 bases and V 5 bases, and 9 bases lay outside the gene matches. Germline-derived CDR1 and CDR2 are LNHDA and SQIVND (reference sequence). The CDR3 extends over 16 amino acids. CDR3 amino acids: CASSDGQERGNQPQHF. The CDR3 nucleotides read TGTGCCAGTAGTGACGGACAGGAAAGAGGCAATCAGCCCCAGCATTTT.

V gene TRBV19 combines with J gene TRBJ2-1; a possible D gene is TRBD2 (6 bases). Trimming removed 7 bases from V and 1 base from J, with 29 bases in between. Germline V CDR1 and CDR2: LNHDA, SQIVND (reference sequence). This CDR3 contains 20 residues. As DNA, the CDR3 is TGTGCCAGTACTAAAAGGGAGGAACTATCCCGTACTCGGTCCTACAATGAGCAGTTCTTC. Amino acid sequence: CASTKREELSRTRSYNEQFF.

This clone appeared many times. This chain uses TRBV28 with TRBJ1-2, with TRBD1 matching over 7 bases. V trimming: 6 bases; J trimming: 8 bases; junction bases outside the gene matches: 6. The length of the CDR3 is 12 residues. CDR1 is MDHEN and CDR2 is SYDVKM in the germline V gene. The CDR3 nucleotides are TGTGCCAGCAGCCCCTCGACAGGGGGCTACACCTTC. Amino acids: CASSPSTGGYTF.

This clone was counted between two and nine times. V and J are TRBV7-2 and TRBJ1-2; 8 bases line up with TRBD1. Germline CDR1 is SGHTA and CDR2 is FQGNSA. Trimming at V came to 4 bases and at J to 3 bases, leaving 13 bases not matched to a gene. The CDR3 covers 17 residues. The CDR3 DNA sequence: TGTGCCAGCAGCTGGAAGACAGGGGTCTGGTCTGACTATGGCTACACCTTC. It is translated as CASSWKTGVWSDYGYTF. The whole variable domain, filled in from reference TRBV7-2 and TRBJ1-2, reads GAGVSQSPSNKVTEKGKDVELRCDPISGHTALYWYRQSLGQGLEFLIYFQGNSAPDKSGLPSDRFSAERTGGSVSTLTIQRTQQEDSAVYLCASSWKTGVWSDYGYTFGSGTRLTVV.

The chain carries TRBV30 and TRBJ2-3; possible D gene TRBD1, 6 bases. This CDR3 region has 15 residues. Trimming removed 0 bases at V and 3 bases at J, with 13 bases between. Per the germline V gene, CDR1 is GTSNPN and CDR2 is SVGIG (reference sequence). The CDR3, as DNA: TGTGCCTGGAGTGTAGCGGACAGTAGGACAGATACGCAGTATTTT. It translates to CAWSVADSRTDTQYF. The full variable domain, in which reference TRBV30 and TRBJ2-3 provide the parts outside the CDR3, is SQTIHQWPATLVQPVGSPLSLECTVEGTSNPNLYWYRQAAGRGLQLLFYSVGIGQISSEVPQNLSASRPQDRQFILSSKKLLLSDSGFYLCAWSVADSRTDTQYFGPGTRLTVL.

This rearrangement joins TRBV5-8 to TRBJ2-7; 7 positions agree with TRBD2. Losses at the gene ends were 3 bases for V and 3 bases for J; bases not matched to a gene: 9. Germline V CDR1 and CDR2: SGHTS, YDEGEE. The CDR3 sequence is 15 residues long. CDR3 sequence: CASSSRGGGGYEQYF. Here the CDR3 DNA reads TGTGCCAGCAGCTCACGTGGGGGGGGTGGCTACGAGCAGTACTTC. The whole variable domain, filled in from reference TRBV5-8 and TRBJ2-7, reads EAGVTQSPTHLIKTRGQQATLRCSPISGHTSVYWYQQALGLGLQFLLWYDEGEERNRGNFPPRFSGRQFPNYSSELNVNALELEDSALYLCASSSRGGGGYEQYFGPGTRLTVT.

This chain connects TRBV27 to TRBJ2-7; 9 bases agree with TRBD1. Trimming cost V 6 bases and J 5 bases; bases outside gene matches: 8. CDR1 is MNHEY, CDR2 SMNVEV, per germline (reference sequence). This CDR3 has 14 amino acids. The CDR3 loop reads CASRDRGSRNEQYF. The CDR3 DNA sequence: TGTGCCAGCAGGGACAGGGGAAGTCGTAACGAGCAGTACTTC.